These T cell receptor beta chains were read from a single sample in a study of blood T cell repertoires in COVID-19. Profiled with immunoSEQ multiplex PCR; TCRdb holds only in-frame clones, not every one. The table lists about 350,000 clones, about nine tenths of them singletons. The sequenced material came from PBMCs or T cells enriched from blood (not recorded which). The receptors derive from a woman under 40 who had been exposed to COVID-19. The CDR3 runs from the conserved cysteine through the conserved F or W. Each record gives: V gene, CDR3 protein.

V: TRBV11-2
CDR3: CASSQGTGHPTNEKLFF

V: TRBV28
CDR3: CASSPETVGWGTQYF

V: TRBV7-9
CDR3: CASSSRGRDYEQYF

V: TRBV11-3
CDR3: CASSLGQGKSYEQYF

V: TRBV9
CDR3: CASSVRTWGGTDTQYF

V: TRBV3-1/TRBV3-2
CDR3: CASSQVYSGISGANVLTF

V: TRBV5-8
CDR3: CASSSGLAGVEQFF

V: TRBV28
CDR3: CAYNRWTGTNRNTIYF

V: TRBV2
CDR3: CASRNPGQDPYEQYF

V: TRBV10-1
CDR3: CASSEGGGQPQHF

V: TRBV6-5
CDR3: CASKRQWALTDTQYF

V: TRBV27
CDR3: CASSWAGVQPQHF

V: TRBV7-9
CDR3: CASSMTGMNTEAFF

V: TRBV19
CDR3: CASDRGAGELFF

V: TRBV27
CDR3: CASSVLAGGRREQYF

V: TRBV11-2
CDR3: CASSTQAGGSYEQYF

V: TRBV7-8
CDR3: CASSKGGGYEQYF

V: TRBV10-1
CDR3: CASSEGSTGNEQFF

V: TRBV24-1
CDR3: CATSASINYGYTF

V: TRBV6-1
CDR3: CASSEWDSSYEQYF

V: TRBV27
CDR3: CASSFFGVSGFTDTQYF

V: TRBV28
CDR3: CASSGNSYEQYF

V: TRBV7-6
CDR3: CASSPPGQGNYEQYF

V: TRBV5-1
CDR3: CASSLVQGYEQYF

V: TRBV5-1
CDR3: CASSQGPQGTKNIQYF

V: TRBV28
CDR3: CASSPGGPGETQYF

V: TRBV9
CDR3: CASSGAKNEKLFF

V: TRBV11-2
CDR3: CASSFNSGGNTEAFF

V: TRBV28
CDR3: CASSSGGRGYTF

V: TRBV19
CDR3: CASSINRGETQYF

V: TRBV10-1
CDR3: CASSDGTGLAITDTQYF

V: TRBV2
CDR3: CASSAGGTSVYYEQFF

V: TRBV5-1
CDR3: CASSFGSAGSHNEQFF

V: TRBV29-1
CDR3: CSVGDRSSGANVLTF

V: TRBV28
CDR3: CASSLAPYEQYF

V: TRBV9
CDR3: CASSVESGLWTSQLNEQFF

V: TRBV7-3
CDR3: CASSFTYTDTQYF

V: TRBV10-1
CDR3: CASSETRTGQPQHF

V: TRBV25-1
CDR3: CASCLRGPGYTF

V: TRBV19
CDR3: CASSIASGRNEQFF

V: TRBV19
CDR3: CASSRQGAFYEQYF

V: TRBV27
CDR3: CASSLSRPDTQYF

V: TRBV12-3/TRBV12-4
CDR3: CASSTSSYEQYF